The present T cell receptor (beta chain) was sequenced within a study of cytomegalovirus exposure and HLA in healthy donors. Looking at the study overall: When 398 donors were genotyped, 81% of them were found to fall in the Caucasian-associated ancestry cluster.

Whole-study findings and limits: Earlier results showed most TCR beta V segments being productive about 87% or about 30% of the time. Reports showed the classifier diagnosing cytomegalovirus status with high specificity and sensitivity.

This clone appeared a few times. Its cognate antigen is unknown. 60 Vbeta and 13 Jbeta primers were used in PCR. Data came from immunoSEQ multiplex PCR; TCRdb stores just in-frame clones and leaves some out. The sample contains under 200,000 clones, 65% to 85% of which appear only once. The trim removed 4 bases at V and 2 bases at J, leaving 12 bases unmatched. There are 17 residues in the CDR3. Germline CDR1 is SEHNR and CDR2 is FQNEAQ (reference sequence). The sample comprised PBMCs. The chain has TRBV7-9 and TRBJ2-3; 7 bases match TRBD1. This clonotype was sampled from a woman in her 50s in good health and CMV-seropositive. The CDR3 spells CASSSRDSKFNTDTQYF. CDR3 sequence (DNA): TGTGCCAGCAGCTCCCGGGACAGTAAGTTTAACACAGATACGCAGTATTTT.